Detailed here is one T cell receptor beta chain. This record belongs to a study of blood T cell repertoires in COVID-19. The protocol was immunoSEQ multiplex PCR, while the TCRdb copy is restricted to in-frame clones and leaves out a portion. The table lists about 31,000 clones, roughly 90% of them singletons. The CDR3 is 17 residues long. Trimming pared 2 bases from V and 1 base from J, leaving 15 bases between. CDR1 and CDR2 from the germline V gene are MNHNS and SASEGT. The sample was peripheral blood. This sequence joins TRBV6-1 and TRBJ1-5, with D possibly being TRBD1 (6 bases). This TCR was sampled from a man aged 65-85 years with active or convalescent COVID-19. The CDR3 DNA follows: TGTGCCAGCAGTGAAAATGGGGGGGCAGGGAGCAATCAGCCCCAGCATTTT. Amino acids: CASSENGGAGSNQPQHF.